The 25 T cell receptor beta chains in this list originate from one sample, sequenced in a study of blood T cell repertoires in COVID-19. Some clones are missing from TCRdb's copy, which holds only in-frame ones; the method was immunoSEQ multiplex PCR. The table has some 140,000 clones, 81% seen once. Input material: peripheral blood. These receptors originate from a woman between 55 and 75 years old with active or convalescent COVID-19.

The chain couples TRBV14 to TRBJ1-6; 8 nucleotides line up with TRBD1. V gave up 4 bases and J gave up 10 bases; unmatched junction bases: 15. CDR1 and CDR2 (germline): SGHDN, FVKESK. This CDR3 has 17 amino acids. As DNA, the CDR3 is TGTGCCAGCAGCCCAGGGGGCTCTGCTAAAATCTCGTCACCCCTCCACTTT. Translation: CASSPGGSAKISSPLHF. Filled out from reference TRBV14 and TRBJ1-6, the complete variable domain reads EAGVTQFPSHSVIEKGQTVTLRCDPISGHDNLYWYRRVMGKEIKFLLHFVKESKQDESGMPNNRFLAERTGGTYSTLKVQPAELEDSGVYFCASSPGGSAKISSPLHFGNGTRLTVT.

This clone was seen a few times. The CDR3: CASSFGFSETQYF. CDR3 coding DNA: TGTGCCAGCAGCTTTGGCTTCTCGGAGACCCAGTACTTC. The chain is built from TRBV7-2 and TRBJ2-5; D unresolved. CDR1 is SGHTA and CDR2 is FQGNSA in the germline V gene. V shed 3 bases and J shed 5 bases, with 10 bases lying between them. CDR3 size: 13 residues.

The chain couples TRBV4-2 to TRBJ2-2, with D possibly matching TRBD1 (6 bases). The CDR3 extends over 16 amino acids. Germline assignment: CDR1 LGHNA and CDR2 YNFKEQ. V was pared by 1 base and J by 0 bases, with 9 bases between. The CDR3 nucleotides read TGTGCCAGCAGCCAAGTGGGGACAACGAACACCGGGGAGCTGTTTTTT. It encodes CASSQVGTTNTGELFF.

The V gene is TRBV7-2, the J gene TRBJ2-1; 7 bases agree with TRBD2. The germline CDR1 and CDR2 sequences are SGHTA and FQGNSA. The junction had 9 bases not matched to a gene; V was cut back by 4 bases and J by 0 bases. The CDR3 totals 17 residues. This CDR3 reads CASSSMGGVSSYNEQFF. In DNA form, the CDR3 reads TGTGCCAGCAGCTCGATGGGGGGGGTCAGCTCCTACAATGAGCAGTTCTTC.

The chain carries TRBV19 and TRBJ1-2; no definite D call. The CDR3 is made up of 14 amino acids. Germline V gives CDR1 LNHDA, CDR2 SQIVND (reference sequence). Deletions cut 1 base from V and 2 bases from J, with 8 bases between. The CDR3 bases are TGTGCCAGTAGTATAGCTGGCCAGAACTATGGCTACACCTTC. Protein: CASSIAGQNYGYTF.

In its sample, this clone was seen once. V is TRBV7-2 and J is TRBJ1-3; maybe TRBD1 (5 bases). Trimming removed 2 bases at V and 2 bases at J, with 7 bases between. This CDR3 spans 14 amino acids. Germline V gene lookup returns CDR1 SGHTA and CDR2 FQGNSA. CDR3 amino acids: CASSLSRAGNTIYF. CDR3 nucleotide sequence: TGTGCCAGCAGCTTATCCAGGGCTGGAAACACCATATATTTT.

This sequence joins TRBV6-2 or TRBV6-3 and TRBJ1-1, with 8 bases matching TRBD1. The CDR3 spans 14 residues. Germline-derived CDR1 and CDR2 are MNHEY and SVGEGT. Trimming cost V 5 bases and J 4 bases; bases outside gene matches: 6. CDR3 sequence reads: CASSRTGTRTEAFF. Here the CDR3 DNA reads TGTGCCAGCAGTAGGACAGGGACTCGCACTGAAGCTTTCTTT.

The rearrangement joins TRBV24-1 to TRBJ1-1, with a weak D call TRBD1 (6 bases). Germline CDR1 reads KGHDR; CDR2 reads SFDVKD. The CDR3 length is 12 residues. V lost 7 bases to trimming and J lost 8 bases, with 13 bases between them. The CDR3 region is CATSVTGTEAFF. Written as DNA, the CDR3 is TGTGCCACCAGCGTGACAGGAACCGAAGCTTTCTTT.

In this sample, this clone turned up a few times. CDR3 bases: TGTGCCAGCAGCGACGGGAGTTCTTCCAGCACAGATACGCAGTATTTT. Residues: CASSDGSSSSTDTQYF. The V and J genes are TRBV7-2 and TRBJ2-3; D is possibly TRBD2 (6 bases). V was shortened by 5 bases and J by 0 bases, with 15 bases between the two germline ends. The CDR3 extends over 16 amino acids. Germline V gene sequence: CDR1 SGHTA, CDR2 FQGNSA.

V is TRBV11-2 and J is TRBJ1-1; TRBD1 matches 7 bases. Germline CDR1 and CDR2: SGHAT and FQNNGV. V lost 4 bases and J lost 8; bases outside the gene matches: 10. CDR3 length: 14 residues. The CDR3 sequence is CASSSQGTTIEAFF. The CDR3 bases are TGTGCCAGCAGCTCACAGGGGACCACGATCGAAGCTTTCTTT.

The V and J genes are TRBV7-9 and TRBJ2-1, with D possibly matching TRBD2 (6 bases). CDR3 length: 14 amino acids. The germline V and J ends were trimmed by 5 bases and 7 bases, with 15 bases remaining between them. Germline assignment: CDR1 SEHNR and CDR2 FQNEAQ (reference sequence). The CDR3 region has the DNA TGTGCCAGCAGCCCCGGGCTAGCGACTAATGAGCAGTTCTTC. Encoded protein: CASSPGLATNEQFF. Using reference TRBV7-9 and TRBJ2-1 for the parts outside the CDR3, the full variable domain is DTGVSQNPRHKITKRGQNVTFRCDPISEHNRLYWYRQTLGQGPEFLTYFQNEAQLEKSRLLSDRFSAERPKGSFSTLEIQRTEQGDSAMYLCASSPGLATNEQFFGPGTRLTVL.

The chain uses TRBV6-5 and TRBJ2-5; 10 bases map to TRBD1. Germline CDR1 and CDR2: MNHEY and SVGAGI. Trimming cost V 5 bases and J 4 bases; bases outside gene matches: 7. This CDR3 comprises 15 residues. This CDR3 reads CASSPRDRGGETQYF. CDR3 sequence (DNA): TGTGCCAGCAGTCCCCGGGACAGGGGAGGAGAGACCCAGTACTTC.

This chain uses TRBV5-1 with TRBJ2-3, with 10 bases fitting TRBD2. Germline loops: CDR1 SGHRS, CDR2 YFSETQ. The CDR3 length is 15 residues. V was pared by 7 bases and J by 1 base, with 6 bases of the junction left unmatched. Written as DNA, the CDR3 is TGCGCCAGCGCCTTGGGGACTAGCGGCACAGATACGCAGTATTTT. Encoded protein: CASALGTSGTDTQYF.

This clone was observed at least ten times. J is TRBJ2-7 and V is TRBV19, with 9 bases aligning to TRBD1. Losses at the gene ends were 3 bases for V and 1 base for J; bases not matched to a gene: 4. The germline gives CDR1 LNHDA, CDR2 SQIVND (reference sequence). The CDR3 length is 15 residues. CDR3: CASSIFGTGSYEQYF. CDR3 sequence (DNA): TGTGCCAGTAGTATCTTCGGGACAGGGTCCTACGAGCAGTACTTC.

This clone has just a few counts. V usage is TRBV28 and J usage is TRBJ1-1, with D possibly matching TRBD1 (6 bases). Per germline, CDR1 MDHEN and CDR2 SYDVKM. This CDR3 is built from 15 residues. V was trimmed by 6 bases and J by 3 bases, leaving 17 bases between them. CDR3 sequence: CASSRDIGQHTEAFF. CDR3 nucleotides: TGTGCCAGCAGCCGAGACATAGGACAGCACACTGAAGCTTTCTTT.

CDR3 in DNA: TGTGCCAGCAATCCCGGGGACTATGTCCGGGGTGAGCAGTTCTTC. Encoded protein: CASNPGDYVRGEQFF. This chain links TRBV28 with TRBJ2-1, with TRBD2 matching 7 bases. From germline, CDR1 is MDHEN and CDR2 SYDVKM. Trimming took 7 bases from V and 9 from J; bases not matched to a gene: 15. This CDR3 comprises 15 residues.

The J gene is TRBJ1-6, the V gene TRBV6-5; D ambiguous. Trimming left V 8 bases short and J 8 bases short, with 13 bases between. The CDR3 spans 13 residues. Per the germline V gene, CDR1 is MNHEY and CDR2 is SVGAGI. The CDR3 DNA is TGTGCCAGCCGGGGTGAGGCGGATTCACCCCTCCACTTT. Its protein is CASRGEADSPLHF.

The chain joins TRBV24-1 to TRBJ2-3; maybe TRBD2 (5 bases). Deletions cut 4 bases from V and 3 bases from J, with 16 bases between. This CDR3 comprises 16 residues. Germline V gene lookup returns CDR1 KGHDR and CDR2 SFDVKD. The CDR3 spells CATSDPEGPDTDTQYF. The CDR3 DNA is TGTGCCACCAGTGACCCCGAGGGCCCTGATACAGATACGCAGTATTTT.

The J gene is TRBJ2-5, the V gene TRBV5-1; D unresolved. The V end lost 6 bases, the J end lost 5 bases, and 20 bases lay between the germline ends. Germline V lookup: CDR1 SGHRS, CDR2 YFSETQ. The CDR3 sequence is 15 residues long. Here the CDR3 DNA reads TGCGCCAGCAACCCCCTACCCGGCGAGAGGGAGACCCAGTACTTC. The encoded protein is CASNPLPGERETQYF.

Comments on this clone: The sample has other DNA sequences that encode this CDR3 too. The chain is built from TRBV5-1 and TRBJ1-5, with D tentatively TRBD1 (6 bases). Trimming took off 0 bases at V and 6 bases at J, with 10 bases between the two ends. The CDR3 has 14 amino acids. Germline V gene data show CDR1 as SGHRS and CDR2 as YFSETQ. The CDR3 here is CASSLAGDVQPQHF. For the CDR3, the DNA is TGCGCCAGCAGCTTGGCAGGGGACGTTCAGCCCCAGCATTTT.

Here the CDR3 reads CASRLQGGGTVRTEAFF. DNA of the CDR3: TGTGCCAGCAGGCTCCAAGGCGGGGGGACGGTTAGGACTGAAGCTTTCTTT. The chain carries TRBV27 and TRBJ1-1, with D possibly TRBD1 on 5 matching bases. Trimming stripped 6 bases from V and 5 bases from J, with 25 bases between. Germline V gene sequence: CDR1 MNHEY, CDR2 SMNVEV (reference sequence). The CDR3 is made up of 17 amino acids.

The CDR3 region is CAISPGLAGNNEQFF. The CDR3 DNA follows: TGTGCCATCAGTCCTGGACTAGCGGGGAACAATGAGCAGTTCTTC. The rearrangement joins TRBV10-3 to TRBJ2-1; 12 positions match TRBD2. Germline CDR1 is ENHRY and CDR2 is SYGVKD. This CDR3 region has 15 residues. The trim removed 5 bases at V and 5 bases at J, leaving 4 bases unmatched.

The chain has TRBV5-1 and TRBJ2-7; D perhaps matches TRBD2 (5 bases). Germline CDR1 reads SGHRS; CDR2 reads YFSETQ. This CDR3 has 18 residues. V was cut by 0 bases and J by 2 bases, with 21 bases left in between. The CDR3 spells CASSLDGLPSSPAYEQYV. CDR3 nucleotide sequence: TGCGCCAGCAGCTTGGACGGACTTCCCAGCAGCCCGGCCTACGAGCAGTACGTC.

V is TRBV19 and J is TRBJ2-5; a weak D match, TRBD1 (5 bases). The ends were cut back, 4 bases at V and 2 bases at J, with 8 bases in the middle. The CDR3 sequence is 13 residues long. Germline CDR1 reads LNHDA; CDR2 reads SQIVND (reference sequence). This chain's CDR3 is CASSKDIQETQYF. In nucleotides, the CDR3 is TGTGCCAGTAGTAAGGACATACAAGAGACCCAGTACTTC.

The gene calls are TRBV6-5 and TRBJ1-5; 7 bases are a match to TRBD1. V shed 6 bases and J 6 bases; nucleotides not matched to a gene: 5. The CDR3 spans 13 residues. Per germline, CDR1 MNHEY and CDR2 SVGAGI. CDR3: CASRGTVAQPQHF. The CDR3 coding sequence is TGTGCCAGCAGAGGGACAGTGGCTCAGCCCCAGCATTTT.